This T cell receptor beta chain appears in the sequencing data of a study of blood T cells in healthy people across ages. The second PCR ran roughly 7 to 12 cycles with a sample-barcoded 5' primer and J-beta primers. Each cDNA molecule carried a tag from a template-switch adaptor that contained 12 random nucleotides. TCRdb redid the calling of the 5' RACE reads with MiXCR, one entry per CDR3 protein. The table lists around 1,000,000 distinct CDR3 sequences, roughly a quarter of them singletons. Study-wide results and caveats: In older individuals, TCR beta diversity per million T cells was lower, falling roughly linearly with age.

CDR1 is LNHDA, CDR2 SQIVND, per germline (reference sequence). V lost 5 bases and J lost 5, with 15 bases in between. This CDR3 comprises 14 residues. This clonotype was found a few times. As yet, its antigen is unknown. Researchers collected about 9.1 milliliters of peripheral blood from every single donor. There were at least 5 micrograms of total RNA extracted from every sample. These records were also assigned to another study, of T cells of mothers and their children.

This chain links TRBV19 with TRBJ2-5, with a tentative D call TRBD1 (6 bases). Sequenced input: blood. This sequence was found in a girl aged 2-10 years in good health. The CDR3 nucleotides are TGTGCCAGTAGTCCTAAGACAGGCGGGGAGACCCAGTACTTC. Translation: CASSPKTGGETQYF.